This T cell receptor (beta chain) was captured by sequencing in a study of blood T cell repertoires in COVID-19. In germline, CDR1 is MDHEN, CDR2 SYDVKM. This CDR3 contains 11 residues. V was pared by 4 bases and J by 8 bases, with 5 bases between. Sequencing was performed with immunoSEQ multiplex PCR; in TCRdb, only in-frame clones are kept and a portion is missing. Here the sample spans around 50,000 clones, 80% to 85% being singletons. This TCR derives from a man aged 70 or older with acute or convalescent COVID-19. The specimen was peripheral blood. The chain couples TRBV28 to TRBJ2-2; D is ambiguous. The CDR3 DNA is TGTGCCAGCAGTTCCCGGGGGGAGCTGTTTTTT. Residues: CASSSRGELFF.